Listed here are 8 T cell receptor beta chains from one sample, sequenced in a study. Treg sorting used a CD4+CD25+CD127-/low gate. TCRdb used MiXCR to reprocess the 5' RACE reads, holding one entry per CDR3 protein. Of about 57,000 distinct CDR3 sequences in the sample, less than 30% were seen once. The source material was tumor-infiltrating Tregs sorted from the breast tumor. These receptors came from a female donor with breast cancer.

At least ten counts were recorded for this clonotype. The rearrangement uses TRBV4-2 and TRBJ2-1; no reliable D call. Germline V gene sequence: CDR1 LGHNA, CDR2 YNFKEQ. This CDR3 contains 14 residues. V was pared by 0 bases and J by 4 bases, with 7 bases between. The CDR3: CASSQDPQYNEQFF. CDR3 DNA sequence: TGTGCCAGCAGCCAAGATCCCCAGTACAATGAGCAGTTCTTC.

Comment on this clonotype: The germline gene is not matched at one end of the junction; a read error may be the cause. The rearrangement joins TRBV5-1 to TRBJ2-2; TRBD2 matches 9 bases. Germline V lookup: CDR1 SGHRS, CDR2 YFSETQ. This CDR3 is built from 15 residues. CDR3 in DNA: TGCGCCGGCAGCTTGGAGACTAGCGGCACCGGGGAGCTGTTTTTT. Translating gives CAGSLETSGTGELFF.

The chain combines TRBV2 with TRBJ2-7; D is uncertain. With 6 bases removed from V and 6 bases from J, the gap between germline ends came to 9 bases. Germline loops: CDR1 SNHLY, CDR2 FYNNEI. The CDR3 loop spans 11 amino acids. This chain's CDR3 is CASSFEAEQYF. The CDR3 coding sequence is TGTGCCAGCAGCTTCGAGGCCGAGCAGTACTTC.

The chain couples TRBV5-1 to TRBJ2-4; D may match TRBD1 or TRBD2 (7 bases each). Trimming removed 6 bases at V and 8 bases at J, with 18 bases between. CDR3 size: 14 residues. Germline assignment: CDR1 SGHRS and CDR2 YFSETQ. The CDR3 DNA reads TGCGCCAGCACCAATATGTCAGGGGGGGACATTCAGTACTTC. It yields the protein CASTNMSGGDIQYF.

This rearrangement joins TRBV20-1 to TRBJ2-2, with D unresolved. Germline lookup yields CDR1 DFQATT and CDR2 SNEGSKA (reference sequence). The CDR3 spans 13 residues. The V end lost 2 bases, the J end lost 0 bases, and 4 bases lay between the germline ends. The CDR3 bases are TGCAGTGCTAGAAAGACGAACACCGGGGAGCTGTTTTTT. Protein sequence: CSARKTNTGELFF.

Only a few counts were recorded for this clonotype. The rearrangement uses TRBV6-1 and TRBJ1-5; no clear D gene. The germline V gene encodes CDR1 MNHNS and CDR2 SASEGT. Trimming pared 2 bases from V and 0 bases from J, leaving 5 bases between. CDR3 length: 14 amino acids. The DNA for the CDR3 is TGTGCCAGCAGTGAACTGTATAGCAATCAGCCCCAGCATTTT. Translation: CASSELYSNQPQHF.

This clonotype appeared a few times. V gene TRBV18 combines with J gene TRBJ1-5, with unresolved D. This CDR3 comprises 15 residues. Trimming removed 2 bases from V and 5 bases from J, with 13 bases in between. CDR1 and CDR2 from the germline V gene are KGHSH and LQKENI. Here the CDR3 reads CASSPSGGTDQPQHF. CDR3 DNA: TGTGCCAGCTCACCATCTGGCGGTACCGATCAGCCCCAGCATTTT.

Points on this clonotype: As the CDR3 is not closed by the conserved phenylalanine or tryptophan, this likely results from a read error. CDR3: CASSLGAEETQYL. The DNA for the CDR3 is TGCGCCAGCAGCTTGGGGGCAGAAGAGACCCAGTACCTC. V is TRBV5-1 and J is TRBJ2-5; D call uncertain. The germline CDR1 and CDR2 sequences are SGHRS and YFSETQ. The CDR3 runs to 13 residues. V lost 0 bases, J lost 3 bases, and 6 bases lay in between.